This TCR beta chain was retrieved from a study of T cells after posttransplantation cyclophosphamide. Study-wide results and caveats: TRB overlap between skin or GI tissue T cells and blood was limited.

Notes on this clone: Antigen specificity is unknown.

The length of the CDR3 is 16 residues. V was pared by 1 base and J by 3 bases, with 7 bases of the junction left unmatched. CDR1 and CDR2 (germline): LNHNV, YYDKDF (reference sequence). Profiled with immunoSEQ multiplex PCR; TCRdb holds only in-frame clones, not every one. The sample shows roughly 13,000 clones, about four fifths of them seen only once. The rearrangement links TRBV15 to TRBJ2-5, with 8 nucleotides matching TRBD2. Sequenced input: memory CD4+ T cells sorted from PBMCs. The clonotype was recovered from a middle-aged man in good health, CMV-negative, and a related stem cell transplant donor. CDR3 bases: TGTGCCACCAGCAGAGGGGCGGGGGGTGATGAAGAGACCCAGTACTTC. It is translated as CATSRGAGGDEETQYF.